This TCR beta chain was recorded in a study of OX40 agonist ivuxolimab in advanced cancers. Whole-study findings and limits: Expanded clones belonging to CD8+ T cells outnumbered, on average, those of CD4+.

TCRdb's copy holds only in-frame clones and misses some; the assay was immunoSEQ multiplex PCR. Here the sample spans 37,000 or so clones, 65% to 90% being singletons. This CDR3 comprises 16 residues. V lost 0 bases to trimming and J lost 9 bases, with 15 bases between them. From germline, CDR1 is LGHNA and CDR2 YNFKEQ. Concerning this clone itself: What it binds is unknown.

The sequence derives from an adult with an advanced solid tumor such as melanoma, head and neck, liver or kidney cancer. V is TRBV4-2 and J is TRBJ1-6; unclear D gene. The sequences come from CD4+ or CD8+ T cells sorted from blood, collected in a trial of the OX40 agonist ivuxolimab. The CDR3: CASSQDPDWTRSPLHF. DNA for the CDR3: TGTGCCAGCAGCCAAGACCCGGACTGGACCCGTTCACCCCTCCACTTT.